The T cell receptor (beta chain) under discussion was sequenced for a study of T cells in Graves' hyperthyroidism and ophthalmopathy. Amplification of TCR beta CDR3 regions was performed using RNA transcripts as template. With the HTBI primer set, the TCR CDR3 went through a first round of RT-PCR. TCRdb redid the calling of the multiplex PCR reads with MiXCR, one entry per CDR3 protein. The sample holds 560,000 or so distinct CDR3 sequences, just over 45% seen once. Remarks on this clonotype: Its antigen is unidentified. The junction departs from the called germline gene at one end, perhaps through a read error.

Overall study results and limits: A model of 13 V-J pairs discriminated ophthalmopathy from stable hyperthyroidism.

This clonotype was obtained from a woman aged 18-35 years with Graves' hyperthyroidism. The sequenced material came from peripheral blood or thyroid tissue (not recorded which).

CDR3 in DNA: TGTGCCAGCAGTGACTCCCAGGGGGCGTCGCGTGACGAGCAGTACTTC. Translation: CASSDSQGASRDEQYF. The rearrangement uses TRBV6-5 and TRBJ2-7; 8 bases agree with TRBD1. There are 16 residues in the CDR3. Germline V gene data show CDR1 as MNHEY and CDR2 as SVGAGI.